Presented here are 16 T cell receptor beta chains from one specimen sequenced in a study of beta chain features in type 1 diabetes. As every portion of the isolated RNA was reverse transcribed, the sequencing read expressed TCRB transcripts. Some clones are missing from TCRdb's copy, which holds only in-frame ones; the method was immunoSEQ multiplex PCR. This sample carries under 300,000 clones, 8% of them seen once, and the ten largest clones take approximately 1%. What was sequenced was central memory CD4+ T cells from blood. The origin of the receptors is a woman aged 18-30 years in good health.

This clone was counted only a few times. The chain recombines TRBV5-1 with TRBJ2-1, with 7 bases lining up with TRBD2. The CDR3 is made up of 16 amino acids. Germline CDR1 SGHRS, CDR2 YFSETQ. After removal of 1 base from V and 4 bases from J, the junction contained 8 bases not matched to a gene. The DNA of the CDR3 is TGCGCCAGCAGCTTGCGCCCGGGAGGTGTTTACAATGAGCAGTTCTTC. It codes for CASSLRPGGVYNEQFF.

The sample holds a few counts of this clone. This chain joins TRBV6-5 and TRBJ1-3; D gene unclear. Germline-derived CDR1 and CDR2 are MNHEY and SVGAGI. This CDR3 region has 15 residues. The germline V and J ends were trimmed by 2 bases and 0 bases, with 8 bases remaining between them. CDR3 coding DNA: TGTGCCAGCAGTTACGACCCTTCCTCTGGAAACACCATATATTTT. It yields the protein CASSYDPSSGNTIYF.

This chain uses TRBV6-6 with TRBJ1-2; TRBD1 might be the D (5 bases). V shed 5 bases and J shed 1 base, with 11 bases lying between them. This CDR3 spans 14 amino acids. Germline CDR1 and CDR2: MNHNY and SVGAGI (reference sequence). Written as DNA, the CDR3 is TGTGCCAGCAGTGGCGGGACCGTTAACTATGGCTACACCTTC. As protein: CASSGGTVNYGYTF.

This chain uses TRBV7-8 with TRBJ1-5; 7 nucleotides align to TRBD1. Germline-derived CDR1 and CDR2 are SGHVS and FQNEAQ. Germline trimming cut 3 bases from V and 7 bases from J; bases unmatched to any gene: 3. CDR3 size: 13 residues. CDR3 region: CASSFTGDQPQHF. The CDR3 nucleotides are TGTGCCAGCAGCTTTACAGGGGACCAGCCCCAGCATTTT.

The V gene is TRBV7-8, the J gene TRBJ2-7, with D possibly being TRBD2 (6 bases). The germline V gene has CDR1 SGHVS and CDR2 FQNEAQ. The V end was cut by 3 bases, the J end by 6 bases, with 18 bases between. This CDR3 contains 15 residues. Here the CDR3 DNA reads TGTGCCAGCAGCTTTGTTCGGGGGACCACTACCGAGCAGTACTTC. Translated: CASSFVRGTTTEQYF.

This chain connects TRBV5-6 to TRBJ2-1; D is unresolved. Germline-derived CDR1 and CDR2 are SGHDT and YYEEEE. The CDR3 has 14 residues. V was pared by 0 bases and J by 4 bases, with 8 bases between. CDR3 nucleotides: TGTGCCAGCAGCTTGGGACGGAGTTACAATGAGCAGTTCTTC. Translated, it gives CASSLGRSYNEQFF. Using reference TRBV5-6 and TRBJ2-1 for the parts outside the CDR3, the full variable domain is DAGVTQSPTHLIKTRGQQVTLRCSPKSGHDTVSWYQQALGQGPQFIFQYYEEEERQRGNFPDRFSGHQFPNYSSELNVNALLLGDSALYLCASSLGRSYNEQFFGPGTRLTVL.

This clone was seen a few times. The chain employs TRBV6-6 and TRBJ2-1, with D perhaps given as TRBD1 or TRBD2 (5 bases each). The CDR3 runs 15 residues. Germline V gene lookup returns CDR1 MNHNY and CDR2 SVGAGI (reference sequence). V dropped 6 bases and J dropped 3 bases, with 15 bases sitting between them. The CDR3, as DNA: TGTGCCAGCAGCCCCTTTGTGGGGGACTACAATGAGCAGTTCTTC. As protein: CASSPFVGDYNEQFF.

This CDR3 reads CASKNRALNTEAFF. The CDR3 region has the DNA TGTGCCAGCAAAAACCGGGCCCTGAACACTGAAGCTTTCTTT. The rearrangement uses TRBV27 and TRBJ1-1; D is uncertain. CDR1 is MNHEY, CDR2 SMNVEV, per germline (reference sequence). The CDR3 is made up of 14 amino acids. Trimming stripped 7 bases from V and 0 bases from J, with 12 bases between.

This clone showed up just a few times. This chain links TRBV5-1 with TRBJ1-1; D is uncertain. Deletions cut 4 bases from V and 11 bases from J, with 9 bases between. There are 10 residues in the CDR3. Germline V gene sequence: CDR1 SGHRS, CDR2 YFSETQ. CDR3 protein: CASSLGAAFF. The CDR3 nucleotides are TGCGCCAGCAGCCTCGGCGCGGCTTTCTTT.

The genes are TRBV9 and TRBJ2-3; the match to TRBD2 covers 7 bases. Losses at the gene ends were 2 bases for V and 6 bases for J; bases not matched to a gene: 12. The germline V gene has CDR1 SGDLS and CDR2 YYNGEE. The CDR3 contains 16 residues. CDR3 DNA sequence: TGTGCCAGCAGCGTCCTGGGAGGGACCCTAGGGGATACGCAGTATTTT. This encodes CASSVLGGTLGDTQYF.

This clone was detected only a few times. CDR3 nucleotide sequence: TGTGCCAGTAGTCTCCGGACAGGGCATGACTATGGCTACACCTTC. Protein: CASSLRTGHDYGYTF. The chain uses TRBV19 and TRBJ1-2; 8 bases are shared with TRBD1. This CDR3 contains 15 residues. From germline, CDR1 is LNHDA and CDR2 SQIVND (reference sequence). J gave up 3 bases and V 5 bases, and 8 bases lay outside the gene matches.

In its sample, this clone was seen a few times. The chain combines TRBV2 with TRBJ1-5; TRBD1 matches 9 bases. The CDR3 runs to 13 residues. With V trimmed by 7 bases and J by 7 bases, 5 bases remained unmatched. The germline gives CDR1 SNHLY, CDR2 FYNNEI. CDR3 sequence reads: CASIGQGSQPQHF. The CDR3 DNA reads as TGTGCCAGCATCGGACAGGGGAGCCAGCCCCAGCATTTT.

The chain has TRBV7-3 and TRBJ1-3; D is unresolved. This CDR3 is 16 amino acids long. Germline lookup yields CDR1 SGHTA and CDR2 FQGTGA. V gave up 5 bases and J gave up 0 bases, with 14 bases separating them. The CDR3 nucleotides read TGTGCCAGCAGCCCGCTCCCAGCCTCCTCTGGAAACACCATATATTTT. It yields the protein CASSPLPASSGNTIYF.

This clone was detected only a few times. The chain uses TRBV14 and TRBJ2-2; D tentatively fits TRBD1 or TRBD2 (5 bases each). Germline V gene lookup returns CDR1 SGHDN and CDR2 FVKESK. This CDR3 has 16 residues. Trimming cost V 0 bases and J 5 bases, with 13 bases left between them. The CDR3 DNA is TGTGCCAGCAGCCAAGAGACACTAGGGGCGACCGGGGAGCTGTTTTTT. This translates into CASSQETLGATGELFF.

V gene TRBV30 combines with J gene TRBJ2-5; D might be TRBD2 (7 bases). The J call may be incorrect, as the DNA end agrees better with TRBJ2-7. The CDR3 sequence is 16 residues long. Germline lookup yields CDR1 GTSNPN and CDR2 SVGIG (reference sequence). The CDR3: CAWTTFGGGDNYEQYF. CDR3 coding DNA: TGTGCCTGGACCACCTTCGGAGGGGGGGATAATTACGAGCAGTACTTC.

This clone was observed a handful of times. The chain couples TRBV29-1 to TRBJ2-3; TRBD2 is a possible D gene (6 bases). The V gene's germline CDR1 is SQVTM and CDR2 ANQGSEA. The CDR3 runs 15 residues. Trimming cost V 3 bases and J 0 bases, with 13 bases left between them. CDR3 DNA sequence: TGCAGCGTTGAGGGGACTCCCACTAGCACAGATACGCAGTATTTT. Translated, it gives CSVEGTPTSTDTQYF.